The 16 T cell receptor beta chains listed next were all sequenced from one sample in a study of memory CD4+ T cells and cytomegalovirus serostatus. Method: immunoSEQ multiplex PCR; TCRdb's copy keeps in-frame clones and lacks some. The sample shows tens of thousands of clones, around three quarters of them seen only once. The sort gate was single viable CD3+CD4+CD8-CD45RO+ cells for memory CD4+ T cells. Sequencing was performed on memory CD4+ T cells from blood. Receptor source: an adult in good health and CMV-seronegative.

V usage is TRBV27 and J usage is TRBJ1-2, with a tentative D call TRBD1 (5 bases). V lost 0 bases and J lost 8, with 16 bases in between. This CDR3 has 15 amino acids. Germline V CDR1 and CDR2: MNHEY, SMNVEV (reference sequence). The CDR3 bases are TGTGCCAGCAGTTTATCCGGGGGAGGGCGAGGGGGCTACACCTTC. Translating gives CASSLSGGGRGGYTF.

The rearrangement links TRBV27 to TRBJ2-3, with D possibly being TRBD1 (6 bases). V lost 2 bases to trimming and J lost 5 bases, with 11 bases between them. Germline V gene sequence: CDR1 MNHEY, CDR2 SMNVEV (reference sequence). The CDR3 contains 14 residues. The CDR3 DNA follows: TGTGCCAGCAGTTTACAGGGACATGGAGATACGCAGTATTTT. Translating gives CASSLQGHGDTQYF.

This clone was found once. V gene TRBV11-3 combines with J gene TRBJ2-1; D might be TRBD1 (6 bases). This CDR3 is 13 amino acids long. In germline, CDR1 is SGHNT, CDR2 YENEEA. The V and J ends lost 5 bases and 4 bases respectively, with 9 bases between them. CDR3 in DNA: TGTGCCAGCAGCCGTGACAGGTACAATGAGCAGTTCTTC. Protein product: CASSRDRYNEQFF.

The chain links TRBV5-1 to TRBJ2-2, with 7 bases matching TRBD1. Germline CDR1 SGHRS, CDR2 YFSETQ. This CDR3 has 16 residues. J lost 0 bases, V lost 4 bases, and 6 bases had no gene match. The CDR3 here is CASSPGQTANTGELFF. As DNA, the CDR3 is TGCGCCAGCAGCCCGGGACAGACTGCGAACACCGGGGAGCTGTTTTTT.

The gene calls are TRBV5-6 and TRBJ2-7; tentatively, D is TRBD1 or TRBD2 (5 bases each). This CDR3 region has 13 residues. CDR1 is SGHDT, CDR2 YYEEEE, per germline. Between the trimmed V and J ends, which lost 4 bases and 4 bases, there was a span of 12 bases. Written as DNA, the CDR3 is TGTGCCAGCAGCCCGGGACGAACATACGAGCAGTACTTC. Translated: CASSPGRTYEQYF.

This rearrangement joins TRBV19 to TRBJ2-7, with 8 bases matching TRBD1. Trimming removed 6 bases from V and 3 bases from J; junction bases left unmatched: 10. CDR3 size: 15 residues. Germline V gives CDR1 LNHDA, CDR2 SQIVND (reference sequence). CDR3 nucleotide sequence: TGTGCCAGTAGGCCGCACAGTGGGACAGGCTACGAGCAGTACTTC. Protein: CASRPHSGTGYEQYF.

This sequence joins TRBV4-3 and TRBJ2-3; D uncertain. This CDR3 has 15 amino acids. In germline, CDR1 is LGHNA, CDR2 YSLEER. Trimming left V 0 bases short and J 2 bases short, with 9 bases between. Here the CDR3 DNA reads TGCGCCAGCAGCCAAGATTTTACGCCCACAGATACGCAGTATTTT. This encodes CASSQDFTPTDTQYF.

The rearrangement uses TRBV19 and TRBJ1-3; 9 nucleotides match TRBD1. V dropped 9 bases and J dropped 8; count of bases not matched to a gene: 14. The CDR3 loop spans 15 amino acids. Per the germline V gene, CDR1 is LNHDA and CDR2 is SQIVND (reference sequence). The CDR3 reads CASSYPGQGQHTIYF. The CDR3 region has the DNA TGTGCCAGCTCCTATCCGGGACAGGGACAACACACCATATATTTT.

The V gene is TRBV5-6, the J gene TRBJ1-3; possibly TRBD1 for D (6 bases). V lost 2 bases to trimming and J lost 4 bases, with 13 bases between them. Germline lookup yields CDR1 SGHDT and CDR2 YYEEEE. CDR3 length: 15 amino acids. The CDR3 loop reads CASSFEQGLGNTIYF. The CDR3 bases are TGTGCCAGCAGCTTTGAACAGGGCTTGGGAAACACCATATATTTT.

The V and J genes are TRBV5-1 and TRBJ2-7; tentatively, D is TRBD1 (6 bases). Germline CDR1 SGHRS, CDR2 YFSETQ. V was clipped by 7 bases and J by 0 bases, with 20 bases between them. This CDR3 has 16 amino acids. CDR3 in DNA: TGCGCCAGCTCCCCCACTACAGGGCATAGCTCCTACGAGCAGTACTTC. This encodes CASSPTTGHSSYEQYF.

V gene TRBV28 combines with J gene TRBJ1-4; D not resolved. V was clipped by 6 bases and J by 4 bases, with 18 bases between them. This CDR3 has 16 residues. Germline assignment: CDR1 MDHEN and CDR2 SYDVKM. CDR3 region: CASSPLSGVNNEKLFF. DNA of the CDR3: TGTGCCAGCAGCCCCCTCTCGGGCGTAAATAATGAAAAACTGTTTTTT.

CDR3 DNA: TGTGCCAGCAGAGGAGGGGGGGAGATCTATGGCTACACCTTC. Encoded protein: CASRGGGEIYGYTF. The rearrangement joins TRBV25-1 to TRBJ1-2, with D possibly TRBD1 on 6 matching bases. The V gene lost 6 bases and the J gene lost 4 bases, with 15 bases spanning the gap. CDR3 length equals 14 residues. Germline loops: CDR1 MGHDK, CDR2 SYGVNS.

V and J are TRBV5-1 and TRBJ2-7; the match to TRBD2 covers 12 bases. Germline CDR1 and CDR2: SGHRS and YFSETQ. V gave up 1 base and J gave up 4 bases; unmatched junction bases: 12. CDR3 length: 18 amino acids. In DNA, the CDR3 is TGCGCCAGCAGCTTGAGTCTAGCGGGAGGGCCTGTTTATTACGAGCAGTACTTC. Protein product: CASSLSLAGGPVYYEQYF.

The chain recombines TRBV30 with TRBJ1-6; D is ambiguous. Germline CDR1 and CDR2: GTSNPN and SVGIG (reference sequence). This CDR3 is built from 13 residues. V lost 4 bases and J lost 8, with 12 bases in between. CDR3 DNA: TGTGCCTGGAAACCAGGTCGGGATTCACCCCTCCACTTT. It encodes CAWKPGRDSPLHF.

The chain couples TRBV21-1 to TRBJ2-1; TRBD2, the D gene given by the table, was not confirmed from the DNA. TRBV21-1 corresponds to a pseudogene. The CDR3 extends over 16 amino acids. This CDR3 reads CASSKAGGGATYEQFF. CDR3 sequence (DNA): TGTGCCAGCAGCAAAGCGGGCGGGGGGGCGACTTATGAGCAGTTCTTC.

The chain employs TRBV27 and TRBJ1-2; 9 bases agree with TRBD1. CDR1 is MNHEY and CDR2 is SMNVEV in the germline V gene (reference sequence). The J segment lost 6 bases and the V segment lost 5 bases, leaving 4 bases of the junction unmatched. This CDR3 is built from 13 residues. This CDR3 reads CASSLTGGDGYTF. The CDR3 nucleotides are TGTGCCAGCAGTCTGACAGGGGGGGATGGCTACACCTTC.